Presented here are 28 T cell receptor beta chains from one specimen sequenced in a study of cytomegalovirus exposure and HLA in healthy donors. PCR involved 60 Vbeta and 13 Jbeta primers. Sequencing was performed with immunoSEQ multiplex PCR; in TCRdb, only in-frame clones are kept and a portion is missing. This table holds about 63,000 clones, around 91% found once. The sample was PBMCs. These TCRs come from a woman in her 30s in good health and CMV-seropositive.

V usage is TRBV7-8 and J usage is TRBJ2-7, with 8 bases lining up with TRBD1. CDR3 length: 15 amino acids. Germline lookup yields CDR1 SGHVS and CDR2 FQNEAQ. Trimming removed 5 bases from V and 2 bases from J; junction bases left unmatched: 8. The CDR3 bases are TGTGCCAGCAGCCACCCTGACAGGGGCCCCTACGAGCAGTACTTC. Its translation is CASSHPDRGPYEQYF. Drawing the rest from reference TRBV7-8 and TRBJ2-7, the complete variable domain is GAGVSQSPRYKVAKRGQDVALRCDPISGHVSLFWYQQALGQGPEFLTYFQNEAQLDKSGLPSDRFFAERPEGSVSTLKIQRTQQEDSAVYLCASSHPDRGPYEQYFGPGTRLTVT.

J is TRBJ2-1 and V is TRBV23-1; 10 bases align to TRBD1. TRBV23-1 belongs to the ORF category, with a function that is uncertain. V trimming: 2 bases; J trimming: 5 bases; junction bases outside the gene matches: 3. The CDR3 is 15 residues long. The CDR3 loop reads CASSQPGQGHNEQFF. CDR3 sequence (DNA): TGCGCCAGCAGTCAACCGGGACAGGGGCACAATGAGCAGTTCTTC.

This chain's CDR3 is CSVRLDGYEQYF. For the CDR3, the DNA is TGCAGCGTCCGACTAGACGGCTACGAGCAGTACTTC. V gene TRBV29-1 combines with J gene TRBJ2-7; possible D gene TRBD2, 6 bases. The CDR3 covers 12 residues. CDR1 SQVTM and CDR2 ANQGSEA come from the germline V gene. Between the trimmed V and J ends, which lost 6 bases and 3 bases, there was a span of 12 bases.

V usage is TRBV9 and J usage is TRBJ2-5, with 7 bases lining up with TRBD2. The germline CDR1 and CDR2 sequences are SGDLS and YYNGEE. With 0 bases clipped from V and 3 bases from J, the junction kept 2 bases outside the gene matches. The CDR3 covers 14 residues. DNA for the CDR3: TGTGCCAGCAGCGTAGCTAGCGGAAAAGAGACCCAGTACTTC. It specifies CASSVASGKETQYF. Full variable domain (rest looked up from reference TRBV9 and TRBJ2-5): DSGVTQTPKHLITATGQRVTLRCSPRSGDLSVYWYQQSLDQGLQFLIQYYNGEERAKGNILERFSAQQFPDLHSELNLSSLELGDSALYFCASSVASGKETQYFGPGTRLLVL.

The chain employs TRBV19 and TRBJ2-3; a weak D match, TRBD1 (6 bases). CDR1 and CDR2 (germline): LNHDA, SQIVND (reference sequence). The germline V and J ends were trimmed by 10 bases and 9 bases, with 14 bases remaining between them. The CDR3 is made up of 11 amino acids. CDR3 in DNA: TGTGCCACCCCCAGAAGGGGGACGCAGTATTTT. Its protein product is CATPRRGTQYF.

V and J are TRBV7-8 and TRBJ2-7; a weak D match, TRBD2 (5 bases). Trimming took off 2 bases at V and 7 bases at J, with 12 bases between the two ends. Germline CDR1 reads SGHVS; CDR2 reads FQNEAQ. This CDR3 spans 13 amino acids. This CDR3 reads CASSLKKRGEQYF. The CDR3 DNA reads as TGTGCCAGCAGCTTAAAAAAGAGAGGGGAGCAGTACTTC.

This chain links TRBV30 with TRBJ2-2, with D possibly TRBD1 on 6 matching bases. The germline CDR1 and CDR2 sequences are GTSNPN and SVGIG (reference sequence). This CDR3 is 13 amino acids long. V lost 8 bases, J lost 0 bases, and 10 bases lay in between. This CDR3 reads CARRGTNTGELFF. DNA for the CDR3: TGTGCCCGTAGGGGGACGAACACCGGGGAGCTGTTTTTT.

This chain uses TRBV27 with TRBJ2-1; a possible D gene is TRBD2 (6 bases). The V gene lost 3 bases and the J gene lost 7 bases, with 13 bases spanning the gap. CDR3 length: 14 residues. Germline V gene lookup returns CDR1 MNHEY and CDR2 SMNVEV (reference sequence). The CDR3: CASSFGGVGNEQFF. Here the CDR3 DNA reads TGTGCCAGCAGTTTCGGCGGGGTGGGTAATGAGCAGTTCTTC.

This sequence joins TRBV19 and TRBJ2-7; 7 positions match TRBD1. Germline CDR1 reads LNHDA; CDR2 reads SQIVND (reference sequence). CDR3 length: 15 amino acids. The J segment lost 2 bases and the V segment lost 4 bases, leaving 8 bases of the junction unmatched. This chain's CDR3 is CASSNLGTATYEQYF. The DNA of the CDR3 is TGTGCCAGTAGTAATCTTGGGACAGCTACCTACGAGCAGTACTTC.

The V call is TRBV20-1, the J call TRBJ2-4; maybe TRBD2 (5 bases). Per the germline V gene, CDR1 is DFQATT and CDR2 is SNEGSKA (reference sequence). V lost 6 bases and J lost 4, with 7 bases in between. The CDR3 runs to 11 residues. CDR3 sequence (DNA): TGCAGTGCCGGACTGAAAAACATTCAGTACTTC. Residues: CSAGLKNIQYF.

This clone has only one observation. The CDR3 reads CASSWDTSYEQYF. As DNA, the CDR3 is TGTGCCAGCAGCTGGGACACCTCCTACGAGCAGTACTTC. This chain uses TRBV11-2 with TRBJ2-7, with D possibly TRBD1 on 6 matching bases. This CDR3 spans 13 amino acids. V was clipped by 4 bases and J by 0 bases, with 7 bases between them. CDR1 and CDR2 from the germline V gene are SGHAT and FQNNGV. Full variable domain (rest looked up from reference TRBV11-2 and TRBJ2-7): EAGVAQSPRYKIIEKRQSVAFWCNPISGHATLYWYQQILGQGPKLLIQFQNNGVVDDSQLPKDRFSAERLKGVDSTLKIQPAKLEDSAVYLCASSWDTSYEQYFGPGTRLTVT.

CDR3 DNA sequence: TGTGCCAGTAGGAGGTTGACAGGGTCAGGGAACACCGGGGAGCTGTTTTTT. It codes for CASRRLTGSGNTGELFF. The chain employs TRBV19 and TRBJ2-2, with 7 bases matching TRBD1. CDR1 and CDR2 from the germline V gene are LNHDA and SQIVND (reference sequence). Unmatched junction bases numbered 11, after V lost 6 bases and J lost 1 base. CDR3 size: 17 residues.

This clone was counted once. For the CDR3, the DNA is TGCAGCGTTGCGGCCAGGGAGGGGACCCAGTACTTC. Translation gives CSVAAREGTQYF. The chain has TRBV29-1 and TRBJ2-5; 7 nucleotides align to TRBD2. The V segment lost 4 bases and the J segment 7 bases; nucleotides outside the gene matches: 6. The germline V gene has CDR1 SQVTM and CDR2 ANQGSEA. The CDR3 length is 12 residues.

This chain links TRBV14 with TRBJ2-7; D might be TRBD1 (7 bases). Germline V gives CDR1 SGHDN, CDR2 FVKESK. Trimming took off 4 bases at V and 11 bases at J, with 15 bases between the two ends. CDR3 length: 12 residues. CDR3 loop: CASSRLTGRKYF. CDR3 DNA sequence: TGTGCCAGCAGCCGTCTGACAGGGAGGAAGTACTTC.

The chain uses TRBV2 and TRBJ1-5, with unresolved D. Trimming pared 6 bases from V and 3 bases from J, leaving 15 bases between. Germline CDR1 reads SNHLY; CDR2 reads FYNNEI. CDR3 length equals 15 residues. CDR3 sequence: CASRANGGTNQPQHF. The CDR3 DNA follows: TGTGCCAGCAGGGCAAATGGCGGAACCAATCAGCCCCAGCATTTT. The full variable domain, in which reference TRBV2 and TRBJ1-5 provide the parts outside the CDR3, is EPEVTQTPSHQVTQMGQEVILRCVPISNHLYFYWYRQILGQKVEFLVSFYNNEISEKSEIFDDQFSVERPDGSNFTLKIRSTKLEDSAMYFCASRANGGTNQPQHFGDGTRLSIL.

The chain couples TRBV6-6 to TRBJ1-2; D is undetermined. The V gene's germline CDR1 is MNHNY and CDR2 SVGAGI (reference sequence). The CDR3 has 13 residues. With 0 bases removed from V and 6 bases from J, the gap between germline ends came to 8 bases. CDR3 sequence reads: CASSYSEGNGYTF. The CDR3 nucleotides are TGTGCCAGCAGTTACTCGGAGGGAAATGGCTACACCTTC.

DNA of the CDR3: TGTGCCAGCAGTTTACATCCGGGACAACCATCTGGGGCCAACGTCCTGACTTTC. This encodes CASSLHPGQPSGANVLTF. The chain carries TRBV27 and TRBJ2-6, with a tentative D call TRBD1 (6 bases). Trimming stripped 2 bases from V and 1 base from J, with 15 bases between. The germline V gene encodes CDR1 MNHEY and CDR2 SMNVEV (reference sequence). The CDR3 is 18 residues long.

The chain combines TRBV6-5 with TRBJ2-5; 10 bases fit TRBD1. The trim removed 2 bases at V and 5 bases at J, leaving 2 bases unmatched. Looked up from germline, CDR1 is MNHEY and CDR2 is SVGAGI. The CDR3 covers 14 residues. The CDR3 sequence is CASSYGTGDETQYF. The CDR3 DNA is TGTGCCAGCAGTTACGGGACAGGGGATGAGACCCAGTACTTC.

The V and J genes are TRBV7-9 and TRBJ1-1; D is unresolved. This CDR3 comprises 13 residues. The V gene lost 8 bases and the J gene lost 0 bases, with 10 bases spanning the gap. CDR1 and CDR2 (germline): SEHNR, FQNEAQ (reference sequence). The CDR3 here is CASQAAMNTEAFF. DNA for the CDR3: TGTGCCAGCCAGGCAGCCATGAACACTGAAGCTTTCTTT.

J is TRBJ2-1 and V is TRBV25-1; D gene uncertain. Germline-derived CDR1 and CDR2 are MGHDK and SYGVNS. The CDR3 spans 13 residues. Deletions cut 6 bases from V and 3 bases from J, with 9 bases between. CDR3 in DNA: TGTGCCAGCAGGGGCAGGCACTACAATGAGCAGTTCTTC. It yields the protein CASRGRHYNEQFF. The whole variable domain, remainder taken from reference TRBV25-1 and TRBJ2-1, is EADIYQTPRYLVIGTGKKITLECSQTMGHDKMYWYQQDPGMELHLIHYSYGVNSTEKGDLSSESTVSRIRTEHFPLTLESARPSHTSQYLCASRGRHYNEQFFGPGTRLTVL.

CDR3: CASSFGLAGSSYNEQFF. The CDR3 coding sequence is TGCGCCAGCAGCTTCGGGCTAGCGGGGAGCTCCTACAATGAGCAGTTCTTC. The chain couples TRBV5-1 to TRBJ2-1; 9 positions agree with TRBD2. Germline lookup yields CDR1 SGHRS and CDR2 YFSETQ. With V trimmed by 2 bases and J by 0 bases, 6 bases remained unmatched. The CDR3 totals 17 residues.

J is TRBJ2-5 and V is TRBV5-1, with 9 bases lining up with TRBD2. Germline CDR1 is SGHRS and CDR2 is YFSETQ. J lost 9 bases, V lost 0 bases, and 12 bases had no gene match. The CDR3 is 16 residues long. CDR3 region: CASSLGTSDGGRPQYF. DNA for the CDR3: TGCGCCAGCAGCTTGGGGACTAGCGACGGGGGACGGCCCCAGTACTTC.

The rearrangement links TRBV6-4 to TRBJ2-1; tentatively, D is TRBD1 (6 bases). CDR1 is MRHNA and CDR2 is SNTAGT in the germline V gene. V gave up 0 bases and J gave up 2 bases, with 11 bases separating them. The CDR3 spans 16 residues. The CDR3 sequence is CASSDSTRGTYNEQFF. The CDR3 DNA follows: TGTGCCAGCAGTGACTCGACCAGGGGAACCTACAATGAGCAGTTCTTC.

This chain uses TRBV11-2 with TRBJ2-7, with 13 bases fitting TRBD2. The CDR3 extends over 15 amino acids. J gave up 7 bases and V 5 bases, and 8 bases lay outside the gene matches. Germline loops: CDR1 SGHAT, CDR2 FQNNGV. The CDR3 loop reads CASSPGLAGVGEQYF. DNA for the CDR3: TGTGCCAGCAGCCCTGGACTAGCGGGAGTGGGTGAGCAGTACTTC.

This clone was picked up one time. CDR3 region: CAIRSGQGDYGYTF. Written as DNA, the CDR3 is TGTGCCATCAGATCGGGACAGGGAGACTATGGCTACACCTTC. J is TRBJ1-2 and V is TRBV10-3; 9 positions agree with TRBD1. The length of the CDR3 is 14 residues. Germline V gene data show CDR1 as ENHRY and CDR2 as SYGVKD. Trimming at V came to 6 bases and at J to 3 bases, leaving 5 bases not matched to a gene.

The rearrangement joins TRBV4-1 to TRBJ2-1; D gene ambiguous. Looked up from germline, CDR1 is MGHRA and CDR2 is YSYEKL. This CDR3 comprises 17 residues. V shed 2 bases and J shed 6 bases, with 20 bases lying between them. The DNA of the CDR3 is TGCGCCAGCAGCCAAACCCCCCTAGGTACTACCTTCAATGAGCAGTTCTTC. The encoded protein is CASSQTPLGTTFNEQFF.

The CDR3 bases are TGTGCCAGCAGCTTGGGGGGGACAGATACGCAGTATTTT. It codes for CASSLGGTDTQYF. The chain combines TRBV7-2 with TRBJ2-3; 7 positions agree with TRBD2. CDR3 length: 13 amino acids. V shed 3 bases, J shed 3 bases, and the junction held 0 bases outside the gene matches. Germline CDR1 SGHTA, CDR2 FQGNSA. Full variable domain (outside the CDR3, taken from reference TRBV7-2 and TRBJ2-3): GAGVSQSPSNKVTEKGKDVELRCDPISGHTALYWYRQSLGQGLEFLIYFQGNSAPDKSGLPSDRFSAERTGGSVSTLTIQRTQQEDSAVYLCASSLGGTDTQYFGPGTRLTVL.

Written as DNA, the CDR3 is TGTGCCAGCAGCGCCGGGACAGGGAGTCAAGAGACCCAGTACTTC. Protein: CASSAGTGSQETQYF. The chain combines TRBV6-4 with TRBJ2-5; 9 bases are a match to TRBD1. With 6 bases clipped from V and 2 bases from J, the junction kept 7 bases outside the gene matches. Germline V CDR1 and CDR2: MRHNA, SNTAGT. The CDR3 is 15 amino acids.